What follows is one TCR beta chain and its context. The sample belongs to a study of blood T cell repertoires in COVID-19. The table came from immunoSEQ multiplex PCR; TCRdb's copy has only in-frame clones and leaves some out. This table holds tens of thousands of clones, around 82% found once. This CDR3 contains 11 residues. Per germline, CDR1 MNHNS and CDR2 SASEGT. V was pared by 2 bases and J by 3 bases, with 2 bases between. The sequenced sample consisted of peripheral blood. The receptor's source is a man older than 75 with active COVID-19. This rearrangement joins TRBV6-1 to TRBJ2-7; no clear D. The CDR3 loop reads CASSEYYEQYF. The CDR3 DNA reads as TGTGCCAGCAGTGAATACTACGAGCAGTACTTC.